Included here is one T cell receptor (beta chain) sequence, with context. A junction boundary mismatches the germline segment, possibly from a read error. Both 60 Vbeta primers and 13 Jbeta primers went into the PCR. Clones were sequenced by immunoSEQ multiplex PCR, and TCRdb holds only the in-frame ones, with some missing. The sample consists of roughly 200,000 clones, around 80% of them appearing once. This CDR3 contains 19 residues. The V gene's germline CDR1 is MNHEY and CDR2 SMNVEV (reference sequence). The data derive from a study of cytomegalovirus exposure and HLA in healthy donors. The sequencing input was PBMCs. The receptor's source is a woman aged 60-70 years in good health and CMV-seropositive. The V and J genes are TRBV27 and TRBJ2-3, with 15 positions matching TRBD2. The CDR3 region is CASSFKRTSGRASADTQYF. DNA of the CDR3: TGTGCTAGCAGTTTCAAACGGACTAGCGGGAGGGCCTCTGCAGATACGCAGTATTTT.